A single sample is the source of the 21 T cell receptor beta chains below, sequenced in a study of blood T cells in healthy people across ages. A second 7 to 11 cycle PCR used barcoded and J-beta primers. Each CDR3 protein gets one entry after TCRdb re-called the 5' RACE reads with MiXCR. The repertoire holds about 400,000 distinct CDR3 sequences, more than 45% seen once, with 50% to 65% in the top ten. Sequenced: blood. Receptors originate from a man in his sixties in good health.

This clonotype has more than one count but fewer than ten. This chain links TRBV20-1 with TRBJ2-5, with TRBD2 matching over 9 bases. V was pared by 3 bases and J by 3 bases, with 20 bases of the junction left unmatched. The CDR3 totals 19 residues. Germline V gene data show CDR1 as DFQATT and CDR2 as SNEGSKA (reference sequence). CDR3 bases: TGCAGTGCTAGCCCCCAAGGGGGCGGGGGGGCCATTTCGAAAGAGACCCAGTACTTC. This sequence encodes CSASPQGGGGAISKETQYF.

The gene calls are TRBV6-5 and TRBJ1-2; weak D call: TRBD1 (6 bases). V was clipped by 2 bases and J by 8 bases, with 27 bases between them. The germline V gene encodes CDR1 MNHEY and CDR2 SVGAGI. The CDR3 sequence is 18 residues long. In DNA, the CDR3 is TGTGCCAGCAGTTACGGGGGCAGCGACAGGTCCTTACGGAACGGCTACACCTTC. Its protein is CASSYGGSDRSLRNGYTF.

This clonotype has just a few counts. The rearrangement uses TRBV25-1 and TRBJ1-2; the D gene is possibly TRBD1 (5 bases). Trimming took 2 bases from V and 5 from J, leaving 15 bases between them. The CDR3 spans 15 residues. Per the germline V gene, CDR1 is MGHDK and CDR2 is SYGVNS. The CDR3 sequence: CASSEPGAGLYGYTF. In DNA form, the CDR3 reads TGTGCCAGCAGTGAACCCGGGGCAGGATTGTATGGCTACACCTTC.

The CDR3 spells CASSLSWGENIQYF. CDR3 in DNA: TGCGCCAGCAGCCTTAGCTGGGGGGAAAACATTCAGTACTTC. V and J are TRBV5-1 and TRBJ2-4; maybe TRBD2 (6 bases). The CDR3 totals 14 residues. The germline V gene has CDR1 SGHRS and CDR2 YFSETQ. The V gene lost 4 bases and the J gene lost 5 bases, with 13 bases spanning the gap.

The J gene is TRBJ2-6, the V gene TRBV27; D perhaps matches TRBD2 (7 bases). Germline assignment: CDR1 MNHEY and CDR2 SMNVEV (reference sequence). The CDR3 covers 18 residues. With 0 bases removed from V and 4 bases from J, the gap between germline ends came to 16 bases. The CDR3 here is CASSLSPAGAQGANVLTF. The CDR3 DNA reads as TGTGCCAGCAGTTTATCCCCGGCGGGGGCGCAAGGGGCCAACGTCCTGACTTTC.

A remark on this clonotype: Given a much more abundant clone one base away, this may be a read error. In DNA, the CDR3 is TGTGCCAGCAGTTGGGGGTTGCGCCGGGGGGGTTACAATGAGCAGTTCTTC. Translation: CASSWGLRRGGYNEQFF. This rearrangement joins TRBV27 to TRBJ2-1; 8 nucleotides match TRBD2. Germline CDR1 reads MNHEY; CDR2 reads SMNVEV (reference sequence). The junction had 12 bases not matched to a gene; V was cut back by 4 bases and J by 4 bases. This CDR3 comprises 17 residues.

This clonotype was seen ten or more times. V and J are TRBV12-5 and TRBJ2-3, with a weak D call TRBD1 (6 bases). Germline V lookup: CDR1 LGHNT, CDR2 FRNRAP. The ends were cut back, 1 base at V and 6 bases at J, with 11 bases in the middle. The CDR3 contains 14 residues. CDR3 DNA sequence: TGTGCTAGTGGTTTGGGACAGGTGGGGGATACGCAGTATTTT. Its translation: CASGLGQVGDTQYF.

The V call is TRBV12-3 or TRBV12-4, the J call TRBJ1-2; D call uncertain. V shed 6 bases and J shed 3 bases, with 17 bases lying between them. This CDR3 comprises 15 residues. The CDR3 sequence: CASRGIGYGDYGYTF. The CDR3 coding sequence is TGTGCCAGCAGGGGGATAGGCTATGGGGACTATGGCTACACCTTC.

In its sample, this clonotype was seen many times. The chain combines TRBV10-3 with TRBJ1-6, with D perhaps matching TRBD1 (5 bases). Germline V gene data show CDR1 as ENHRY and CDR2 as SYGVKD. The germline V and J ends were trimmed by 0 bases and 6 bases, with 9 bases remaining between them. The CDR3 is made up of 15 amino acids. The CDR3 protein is CAISESAGSNSPLHF. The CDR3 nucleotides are TGTGCCATCAGTGAGTCGGCAGGGAGTAATTCACCCCTCCACTTT.

CDR3 DNA sequence: TGTGCCAGCAGCCAGGACAGGCTGGGGGAGCAGTTCTTC. Amino acid sequence: CASSQDRLGEQFF. The genes are TRBV7-2 and TRBJ2-1; TRBD1 matches 7 bases. The CDR3 consists of 13 residues. Per germline, CDR1 SGHTA and CDR2 FQGNSA. V lost 5 bases, J lost 10 bases, and 8 bases stayed unmatched.

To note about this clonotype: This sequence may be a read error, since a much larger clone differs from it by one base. The CDR3 here is CAGSEGQRRGDEQYF. CDR3 nucleotides: TGTGCCGGCAGCGAGGGACAGCGGAGGGGGGACGAGCAGTACTTC. V gene TRBV5-4 combines with J gene TRBJ2-7; the D gene is possibly TRBD1 (7 bases). Per germline, CDR1 SGHNT and CDR2 YYREEE (reference sequence). The CDR3 extends over 15 amino acids.

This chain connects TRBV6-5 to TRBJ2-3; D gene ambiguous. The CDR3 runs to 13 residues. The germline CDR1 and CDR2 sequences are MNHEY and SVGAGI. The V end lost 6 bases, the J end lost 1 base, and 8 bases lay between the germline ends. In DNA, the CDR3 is TGTGCCAGCAGGGCGACCCGCACAGATACGCAGTATTTT. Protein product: CASRATRTDTQYF.

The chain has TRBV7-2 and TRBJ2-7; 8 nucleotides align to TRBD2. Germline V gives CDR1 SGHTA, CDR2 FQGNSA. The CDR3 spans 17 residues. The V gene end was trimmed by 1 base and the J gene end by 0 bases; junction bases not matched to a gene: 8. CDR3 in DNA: TGTGCCAGCAGCTTAGGGAGCGGGAGAGTCAACTCCTACGAGCAGTACTTC. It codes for CASSLGSGRVNSYEQYF. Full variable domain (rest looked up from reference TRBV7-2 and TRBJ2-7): GAGVSQSPSNKVTEKGKDVELRCDPISGHTALYWYRQSLGQGLEFLIYFQGNSAPDKSGLPSDRFSAERTGGSVSTLTIQRTQQEDSAVYLCASSLGSGRVNSYEQYFGPGTRLTVT.

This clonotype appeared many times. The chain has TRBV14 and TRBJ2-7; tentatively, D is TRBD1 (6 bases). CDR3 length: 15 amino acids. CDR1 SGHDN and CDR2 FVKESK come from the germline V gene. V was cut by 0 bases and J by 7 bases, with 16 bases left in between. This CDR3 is CASSQDPAGVGEQYF. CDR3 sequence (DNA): TGTGCCAGCAGCCAAGATCCCGCAGGGGTTGGGGAGCAGTACTTC.

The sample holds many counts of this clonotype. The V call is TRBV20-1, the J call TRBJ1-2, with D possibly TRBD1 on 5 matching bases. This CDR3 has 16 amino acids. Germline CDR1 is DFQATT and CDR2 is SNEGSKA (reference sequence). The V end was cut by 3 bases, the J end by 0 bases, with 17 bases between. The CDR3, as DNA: TGCAGTGCTAGTCCATCCCGGGGGTTCTCTAACTATGGCTACACCTTC. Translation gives CSASPSRGFSNYGYTF.

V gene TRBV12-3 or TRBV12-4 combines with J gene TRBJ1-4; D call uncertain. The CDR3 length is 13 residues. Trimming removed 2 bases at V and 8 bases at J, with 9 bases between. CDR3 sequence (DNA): TGTGCCAGCAGTTTAAGACGTTGGGAAAAACTGTTTTTT. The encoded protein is CASSLRRWEKLFF.

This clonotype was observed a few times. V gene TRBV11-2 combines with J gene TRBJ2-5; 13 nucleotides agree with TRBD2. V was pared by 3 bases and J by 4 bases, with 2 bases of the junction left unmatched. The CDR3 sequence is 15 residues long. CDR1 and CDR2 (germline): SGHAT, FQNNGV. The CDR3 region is CASSFGLAGVETQYF. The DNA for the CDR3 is TGTGCCAGCAGCTTCGGACTAGCGGGGGTAGAGACCCAGTACTTC.

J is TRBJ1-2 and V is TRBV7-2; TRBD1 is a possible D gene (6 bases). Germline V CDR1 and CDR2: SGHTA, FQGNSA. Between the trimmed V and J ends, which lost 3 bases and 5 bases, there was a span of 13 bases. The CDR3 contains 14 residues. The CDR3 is CASSFRGGKYGYTF. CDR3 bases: TGTGCCAGCAGCTTCAGGGGTGGTAAATATGGCTACACCTTC.

CDR3 sequence reads: CSVRAGHSSSYNEQFF. CDR3 DNA: TGCAGCGTCCGAGCGGGACACTCAAGCTCCTACAATGAGCAGTTCTTC. The chain combines TRBV29-1 with TRBJ2-1; D is possibly TRBD2 (7 bases). The germline gives CDR1 SQVTM, CDR2 ANQGSEA. V was clipped by 6 bases and J by 0 bases, with 18 bases between them. The CDR3 is made up of 16 amino acids.

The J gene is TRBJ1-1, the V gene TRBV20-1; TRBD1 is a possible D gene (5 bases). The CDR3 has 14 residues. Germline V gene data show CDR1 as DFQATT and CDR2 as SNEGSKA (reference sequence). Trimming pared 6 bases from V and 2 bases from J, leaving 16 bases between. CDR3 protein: CSAFFGAVNTEAFF. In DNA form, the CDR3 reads TGCAGTGCCTTCTTCGGGGCAGTTAACACTGAAGCTTTCTTT.

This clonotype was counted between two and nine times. The CDR3 DNA sequence: TGCAGTGATAAGGGACAGGGGGCTAATTCACCCCTCCACTTT. This translates into CSDKGQGANSPLHF. The chain has TRBV20-1 and TRBJ1-6; 12 bases agree with TRBD1. V lost 7 bases, J lost 6 bases, and 4 bases stayed unmatched. Germline V CDR1 and CDR2: DFQATT, SNEGSKA (reference sequence). The length of the CDR3 is 14 residues.